This T cell receptor (beta chain) was found in a study of T cell responses to AZD1222 COVID-19 vaccine. Trimming cost V 6 bases and J 6 bases; bases outside gene matches: 5. Germline CDR1 reads MNHEY; CDR2 reads SVGAGI. This CDR3 region has 13 residues. Measured with immunoSEQ multiplex PCR; TCRdb has only the in-frame clones, and not every one. This repertoire shows some 190,000 clones, approximately 91% found once; its top ten account for about 1.8%. This sample comprised peripheral blood, obtained 28 days after the second AZD1222 dose. The chain has TRBV6-5 and TRBJ1-2; 9 bases fit TRBD1. This clonotype originated in an adult who received the AZD1222 COVID-19 vaccine. The CDR3 here is CASSQGQGHGYTF. The DNA for the CDR3 is TGTGCCAGCAGCCAGGGACAGGGTCATGGCTACACCTTC.